A selection of T cell receptor beta chains follows, all from one sample in a study of tumor and adjacent non-tumor tissue in lung cancer. TCRdb called the multiplex PCR reads again in MiXCR, with one record for every CDR3 protein. The table has 130,000 or so distinct CDR3 sequences, over 65% seen once. Material for sequencing was lung tumor tissue. The receptor set was obtained from a man in his thirties or forties with non-small cell lung cancer. Each CDR3 is given with its conserved first and last residue. Fields, in order: J gene, clone size, D gene, V gene, CDR3 protein, CDR3 DNA. A D gene is named only where the DNA matches it firmly. Some rows have no size entry. The others give once, few or many, or a class for an expanded clone.

J gene: TRBJ2-3
clone size: -
D gene: -
V gene: TRBV11-2
CDR3 protein: CACSRDLNPDTQYF
CDR3 DNA: TGTGCCTGCAGCCGGGATCTTAACCCCGACACGCAGTATTTT

J gene: TRBJ1-4
clone size: -
D gene: -
V gene: TRBV4-2
CDR3 protein: CASSQDGPVGERLFF
CDR3 DNA: TGTGCCAGTAGCCAAGATGGTCCAGTTGGGGAAAGACTGTTTTTT

J gene: TRBJ2-4
clone size: many
D gene: -
V gene: TRBV20-1
CDR3 protein: CSAPTGAGKNIQYF
CDR3 DNA: TGCAGTGCCCCGACCGGGGCAGGCAAAAACATTCAGTACTTC

J gene: TRBJ2-1
clone size: many
D gene: -
V gene: TRBV7-8
CDR3 protein: CASSQSLGIFDEQFF
CDR3 DNA: TGTGCCAGCAGCCAGAGCCTCGGTATTTTCGATGAGCAGTTCTTC

J gene: TRBJ2-1
clone size: many
D gene: TRBD2
V gene: TRBV6-2/TRBV6-3
CDR3 protein: CASRLAGGNEQFF
CDR3 DNA: TGTGCCAGCAGACTAGCGGGAGGCAATGAGCAGTTCTTC

J gene: TRBJ2-7
clone size: many
D gene: TRBD2
V gene: TRBV20-1
CDR3 protein: CSASLSGRYEQYF
CDR3 DNA: TGCAGTGCTAGCCTAAGCGGGAGATACGAGCAGTACTTC

J gene: TRBJ1-2
clone size: many
D gene: -
V gene: TRBV29-1
CDR3 protein: CSVGQSRGYTF
CDR3 DNA: TGCAGCGTGGGTCAGAGCCGGGGCTACACCTTC

J gene: TRBJ2-5
clone size: many
D gene: -
V gene: TRBV20-1
CDR3 protein: CSATGWQQETQYF
CDR3 DNA: TGCAGTGCTACCGGGTGGCAGCAAGAGACCCAGTACTTC

J gene: TRBJ2-1
clone size: many
D gene: TRBD2
V gene: TRBV11-3
CDR3 protein: CASSRGLAGGHEQFF
CDR3 DNA: TGTGCCAGCAGCCGGGGACTAGCGGGAGGCCATGAGCAGTTCTTC

J gene: TRBJ2-7
clone size: -
D gene: -
V gene: TRBV6-5
CDR3 protein: CASRSSGPSHHEQYF
CDR3 DNA: TGTGCCAGCAGATCCTCGGGACCTTCTCATCACGAGCAGTACTTC

J gene: TRBJ2-1
clone size: -
D gene: TRBD1
V gene: TRBV6-1
CDR3 protein: CASEDRVWVNELFF
CDR3 DNA: TGTGCCAGCGAGGACAGGGTCTGGGTCAATGAGCTGTTCTTC

J gene: TRBJ2-3
clone size: -
D gene: -
V gene: TRBV12-3/TRBV12-4
CDR3 protein: CANSLWTDSTDTQYF
CDR3 DNA: TGTGCCAACAGTTTATGGACAGACTCCACAGATACGCAGTATTTT

J gene: TRBJ2-6
clone size: -
D gene: -
V gene: TRBV12-3/TRBV12-4
CDR3 protein: CASGSPGANVLTF
CDR3 DNA: TGTGCCAGCGGTTCCCCGGGGGCCAACGTACTGACTTTC

J gene: TRBJ2-1
clone size: -
D gene: -
V gene: TRBV7-8
CDR3 protein: CASSSAGVEQFF
CDR3 DNA: TGTGCCAGCAGCTCCGCCGGGGTTGAGCAGTTCTTC

J gene: TRBJ2-7
clone size: many
D gene: -
V gene: TRBV6-5
CDR3 protein: CASSCNRDLREQYF
CDR3 DNA: TGTGCCAGCAGTTGCAACCGGGACCTCCGAGAGCAGTACTTC

J gene: TRBJ2-7
clone size: -
D gene: -
V gene: TRBV20-1
CDR3 protein: CSARGSTSPGYEQHF
CDR3 DNA: TGCAGTGCTAGAGGTTCGACTTCACCTGGCTACGAGCAGCACTTC

J gene: TRBJ2-1
clone size: many
D gene: TRBD1
V gene: TRBV29-1
CDR3 protein: CSVVGQGQREQFF
CDR3 DNA: TGCAGCGTTGTAGGACAGGGGCAACGTGAGCAGTTCTTC

J gene: TRBJ2-2
clone size: few
D gene: TRBD2
V gene: TRBV9
CDR3 protein: CASSERSSGGSKRELFF
CDR3 DNA: TGTGCCAGCAGCGAGAGGAGTAGCGGGGGGTCGAAGCGGGAGCTGTTTTTT

J gene: TRBJ2-3
clone size: -
D gene: -
V gene: TRBV11-1
CDR3 protein: CASSLVGADMQYF
CDR3 DNA: TGTGCCAGCAGCTTAGTGGGGGCAGATATGCAGTATTTT

J gene: TRBJ1-5
clone size: -
D gene: TRBD1
V gene: TRBV7-9
CDR3 protein: CASSPLTGERNKPQHF
CDR3 DNA: TGTGCCAGCAGCCCTCTGACAGGGGAAAGGAATAAGCCCCAGCATTTT

J gene: TRBJ2-5
clone size: once
D gene: TRBD2
V gene: TRBV7-3
CDR3 protein: CVSSLMSGGETQYF
CDR3 DNA: TGTGTCAGCAGTTTAATGTCGGGGGGAGAGACCCAGTACTTC

J gene: TRBJ2-6
clone size: -
D gene: -
V gene: TRBV4-1
CDR3 protein: CASSPNGAVSGANILTF
CDR3 DNA: TGCGCCAGCAGCCCCAATGGGGCCGTCTCTGGGGCCAACATCCTAACTTTC

J gene: TRBJ2-4
clone size: few
D gene: TRBD1
V gene: TRBV11-2
CDR3 protein: CASSFTDRGHVQHF
CDR3 DNA: TGTGCCAGCAGCTTCACGGACAGGGGTCACGTTCAGCACTTC

J gene: TRBJ1-1
clone size: -
D gene: TRBD1
V gene: TRBV28
CDR3 protein: CTSSLLQTGDVEAFF
CDR3 DNA: TGTACCAGCAGTTTACTCCAGACAGGGGACGTCGAAGCTTTCTTT